This T cell receptor beta chain was captured by sequencing in a study of cytomegalovirus exposure and HLA in healthy donors. Study observations and caveats: TRBV6-2, TRBV6-3 and some other V segments were excluded as indistinguishable. Later analysis identified a missense DCLRE1C variant that was linked to TCR beta V- and J-gene trimming.

The germline CDR1 and CDR2 sequences are MGHRA and YSYEKL. The J segment lost 4 bases and the V segment lost 1 base, leaving 9 bases of the junction unmatched. The CDR3 covers 16 residues. The PCR made use of 60 Vbeta and 13 Jbeta primers. Sequenced by immunoSEQ multiplex PCR; TCRdb stores in-frame clones only, minus some. Of about 130,000 clones listed, 79% are singletons. This clone turned up a few times. The target antigen is unknown. The J gene is TRBJ2-7, the V gene TRBV4-1; 8 nucleotides line up with TRBD2. Sequences were obtained from PBMCs. This receptor was identified in a man aged 18 to 30 in good health and CMV-seronegative. The CDR3 DNA is TGCGCCAGCAGCCAAGGGGTGCTAGCGGGTCTTTACGAGCAGTACTTC. It encodes CASSQGVLAGLYEQYF.